The 3 T cell receptor beta chains presented below share a single source sample, sequenced in a study of blood T cell repertoires in COVID-19 (dated by TCRdb to about 2020). Libraries were prepared through the immunoSEQ multiplex PCR assay. This is the immuneACCESS table as TCRdb keeps it, with only in-frame sequences that have V and J called. A part of the clones is gone; compared with another copy, unresolved V genes explain less than half, and the rest is unexplained. Recorded for this sample are about 200,000 clones; more than 75% of them occurred a single time. Approximately 5.6% of the sample is in the top ten clones. Sequencing input: peripheral blood. The receptors here all came from a man aged 35 to 55 with active or convalescent COVID-19.

In its sample, this clone was seen once. The chain combines TRBV7-9 with TRBJ1-1; D not certain. The CDR3 runs to 13 residues. Deletions cut 4 bases from V and 2 bases from J, with 8 bases between. In germline, CDR1 is SEHNR, CDR2 FQNEAQ (reference sequence). The chain's CDR3 is CASSSTENTEAFF. The DNA of the CDR3 is TGTGCCAGCAGCTCTACAGAAAACACTGAAGCTTTCTTT.

The chain links TRBV15 to TRBJ2-7; 11 nucleotides agree with TRBD2. The CDR3 is 17 amino acids. The V gene's germline CDR1 is LNHNV and CDR2 YYDKDF (reference sequence). With V trimmed by 0 bases and J by 4 bases, 8 bases remained unmatched. CDR3: CATSRDSLRLAGYEQYF. Here the CDR3 DNA reads TGTGCCACCAGCAGAGATTCTCTGAGACTAGCGGGATACGAGCAGTACTTC.

The genes are TRBV5-1 and TRBJ2-7, with 10 bases aligning to TRBD1. Trimming cost V 0 bases and J 3 bases; bases outside gene matches: 3. Germline V gene lookup returns CDR1 SGHRS and CDR2 YFSETQ. The CDR3 contains 15 residues. The CDR3 DNA sequence: TGCGCCAGCAGCTTGGGAGGGACAGGGGTCTACGAGCAGTACTTC. Protein: CASSLGGTGVYEQYF.